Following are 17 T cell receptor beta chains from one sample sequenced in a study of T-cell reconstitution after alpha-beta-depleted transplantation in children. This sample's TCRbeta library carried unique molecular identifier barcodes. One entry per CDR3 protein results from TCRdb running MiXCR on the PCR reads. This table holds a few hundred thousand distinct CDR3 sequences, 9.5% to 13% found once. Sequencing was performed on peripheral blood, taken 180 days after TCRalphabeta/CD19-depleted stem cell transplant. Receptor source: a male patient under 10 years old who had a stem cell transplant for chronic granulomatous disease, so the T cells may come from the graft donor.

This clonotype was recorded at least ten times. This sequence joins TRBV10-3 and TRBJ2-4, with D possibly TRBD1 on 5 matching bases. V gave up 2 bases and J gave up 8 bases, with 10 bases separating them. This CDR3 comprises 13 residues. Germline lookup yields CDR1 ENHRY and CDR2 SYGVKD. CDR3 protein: CAISEPGIDIQYF. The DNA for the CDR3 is TGTGCCATCAGTGAGCCAGGGATCGACATTCAGTACTTC.

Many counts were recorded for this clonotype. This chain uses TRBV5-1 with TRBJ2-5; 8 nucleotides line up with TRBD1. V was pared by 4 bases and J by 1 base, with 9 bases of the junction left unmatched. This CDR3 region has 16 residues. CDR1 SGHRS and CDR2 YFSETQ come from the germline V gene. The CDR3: CASSDRDRRPQETQYF. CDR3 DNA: TGCGCCAGCAGCGACCGGGACAGGAGACCCCAAGAGACCCAGTACTTC.

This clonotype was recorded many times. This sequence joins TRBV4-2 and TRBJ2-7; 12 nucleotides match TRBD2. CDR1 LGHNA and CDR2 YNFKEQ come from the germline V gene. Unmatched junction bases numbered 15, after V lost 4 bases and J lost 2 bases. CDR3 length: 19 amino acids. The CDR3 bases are TGTGCCAGCAGCCGAGAATCGAGGTCTAGCGGGAGGGCGACCTACGAGCAGTACTTC. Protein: CASSRESRSSGRATYEQYF.

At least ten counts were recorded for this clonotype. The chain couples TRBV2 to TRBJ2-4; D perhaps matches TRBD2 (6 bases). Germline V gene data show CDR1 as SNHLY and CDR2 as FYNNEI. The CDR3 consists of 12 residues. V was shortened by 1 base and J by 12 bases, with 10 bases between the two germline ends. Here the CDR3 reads CASSEGQGGQYF. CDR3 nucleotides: TGTGCCAGCAGTGAAGGGCAGGGAGGTCAGTACTTC. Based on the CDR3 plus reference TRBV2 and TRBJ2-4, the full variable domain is EPEVTQTPSHQVTQMGQEVILRCVPISNHLYFYWYRQILGQKVEFLVSFYNNEISEKSEIFDDQFSVERPDGSNFTLKIRSTKLEDSAMYFCASSEGQGGQYFGAGTRLSVL.

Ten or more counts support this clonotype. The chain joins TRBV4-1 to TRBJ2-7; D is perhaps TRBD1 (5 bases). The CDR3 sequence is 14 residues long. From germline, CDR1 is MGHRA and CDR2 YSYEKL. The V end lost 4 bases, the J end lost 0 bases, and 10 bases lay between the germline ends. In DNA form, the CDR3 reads TGCGCCAGCAGCCTTGGACACCACTCCTACGAGCAGTACTTC. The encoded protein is CASSLGHHSYEQYF.

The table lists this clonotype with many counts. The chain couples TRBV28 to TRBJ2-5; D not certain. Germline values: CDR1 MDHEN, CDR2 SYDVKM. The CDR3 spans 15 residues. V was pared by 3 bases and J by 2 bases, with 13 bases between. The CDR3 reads CASSLMWEAQETQYF. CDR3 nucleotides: TGTGCCAGCAGTTTGATGTGGGAAGCACAAGAGACCCAGTACTTC.

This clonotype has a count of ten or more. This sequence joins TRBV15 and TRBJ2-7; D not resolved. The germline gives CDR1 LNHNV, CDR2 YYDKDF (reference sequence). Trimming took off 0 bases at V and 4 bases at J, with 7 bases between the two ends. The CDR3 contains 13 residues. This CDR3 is CATSRDPGYEQYF. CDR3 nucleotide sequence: TGTGCCACCAGCAGAGATCCGGGTTACGAGCAGTACTTC.

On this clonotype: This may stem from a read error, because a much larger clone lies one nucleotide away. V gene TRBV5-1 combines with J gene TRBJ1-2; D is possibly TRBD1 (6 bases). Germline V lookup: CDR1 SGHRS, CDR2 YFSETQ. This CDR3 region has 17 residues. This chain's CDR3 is CASSLQPPGAINYGYPF. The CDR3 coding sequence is TGCGCCAGCAGCTTGCAACCCCCGGGGGCGATTAACTATGGCTACCCCTTC.

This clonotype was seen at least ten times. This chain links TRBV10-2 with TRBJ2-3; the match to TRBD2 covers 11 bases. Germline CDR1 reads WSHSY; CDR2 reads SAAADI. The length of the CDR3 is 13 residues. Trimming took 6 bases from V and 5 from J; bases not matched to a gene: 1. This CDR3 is CASRGLAGDTQYF. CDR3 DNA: TGCGCCAGCAGAGGACTAGCGGGAGATACGCAGTATTTT.

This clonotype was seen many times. The CDR3 DNA follows: TGTGCCAGCAGCCAAGATCATAGCGGGAACAATGAGCAGTTCTTC. Translated, it gives CASSQDHSGNNEQFF. The chain carries TRBV3-1 and TRBJ2-1, with TRBD2 matching over 8 bases. Germline-derived CDR1 and CDR2 are LGHDT and YNNKEL (reference sequence). The CDR3 contains 15 residues. The V and J ends lost 0 bases and 5 bases, in that order; junction bases with no gene match: 3.

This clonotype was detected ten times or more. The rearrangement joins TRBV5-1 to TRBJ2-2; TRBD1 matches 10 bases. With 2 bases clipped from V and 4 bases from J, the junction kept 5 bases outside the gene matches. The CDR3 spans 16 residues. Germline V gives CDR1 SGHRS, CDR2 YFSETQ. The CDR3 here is CASSFKGQGFTGELFF. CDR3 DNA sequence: TGCGCCAGCAGCTTTAAGGGACAGGGGTTCACCGGGGAGCTGTTTTTT.

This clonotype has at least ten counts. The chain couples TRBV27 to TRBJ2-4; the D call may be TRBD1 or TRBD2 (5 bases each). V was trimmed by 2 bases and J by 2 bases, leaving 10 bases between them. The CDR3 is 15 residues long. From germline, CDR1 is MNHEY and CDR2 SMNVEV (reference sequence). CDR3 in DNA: TGTGCCAGCAGTTTAACCGGGACGACCAAAAACATTCAGTACTTC. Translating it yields CASSLTGTTKNIQYF.

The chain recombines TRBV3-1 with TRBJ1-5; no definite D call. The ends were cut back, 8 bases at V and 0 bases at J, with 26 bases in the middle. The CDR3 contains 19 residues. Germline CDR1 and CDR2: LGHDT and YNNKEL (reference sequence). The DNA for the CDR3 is TGTGCCAGCTGTTTAGTAGCCCGGGGTCTACTAAATAGCAATCAGCCCCAGCATTTT. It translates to CASCLVARGLLNSNQPQHF.

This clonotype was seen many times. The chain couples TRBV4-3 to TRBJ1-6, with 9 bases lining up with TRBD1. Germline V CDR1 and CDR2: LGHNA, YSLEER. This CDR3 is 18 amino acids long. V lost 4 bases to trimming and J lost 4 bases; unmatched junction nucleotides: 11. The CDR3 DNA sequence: TGCGCCAGCAGCCCGCAGACAGTCGGACAGGGGTATAATTCACCCCTCCACTTT. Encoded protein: CASSPQTVGQGYNSPLHF.

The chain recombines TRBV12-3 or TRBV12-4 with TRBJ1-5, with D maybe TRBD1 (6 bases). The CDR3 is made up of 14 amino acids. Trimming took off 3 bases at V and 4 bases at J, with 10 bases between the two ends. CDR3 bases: TGTGCCAGCAGTTTTCGGACAGTTAATCAGCCCCAGCATTTT. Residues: CASSFRTVNQPQHF.

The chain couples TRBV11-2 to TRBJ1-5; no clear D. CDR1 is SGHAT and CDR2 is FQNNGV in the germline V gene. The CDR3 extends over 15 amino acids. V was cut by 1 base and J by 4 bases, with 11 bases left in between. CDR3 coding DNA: TGTGCCAGCAGCTTAGGGACCTCAGAGAATCAGCCCCAGCATTTT. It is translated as CASSLGTSENQPQHF.

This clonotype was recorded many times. In nucleotides, the CDR3 is TGTGCCAGCAGCTTAGGGGACAGGATGTACGAGCAGTACTTC. It specifies CASSLGDRMYEQYF. This chain joins TRBV7-3 and TRBJ2-7, with 8 bases lining up with TRBD1. The CDR3 length is 14 residues. The germline V gene encodes CDR1 SGHTA and CDR2 FQGTGA. After removal of 2 bases from V and 4 bases from J, the junction contained 4 bases not matched to a gene.